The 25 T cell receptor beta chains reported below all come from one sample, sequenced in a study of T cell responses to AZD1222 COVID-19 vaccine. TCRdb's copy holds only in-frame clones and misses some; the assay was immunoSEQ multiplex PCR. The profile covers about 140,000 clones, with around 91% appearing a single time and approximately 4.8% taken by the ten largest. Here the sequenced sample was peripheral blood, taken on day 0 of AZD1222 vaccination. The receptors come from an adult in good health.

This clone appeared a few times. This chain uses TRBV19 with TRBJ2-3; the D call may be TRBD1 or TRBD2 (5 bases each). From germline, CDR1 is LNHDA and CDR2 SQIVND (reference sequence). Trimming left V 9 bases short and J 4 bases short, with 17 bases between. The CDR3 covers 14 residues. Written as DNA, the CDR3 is TGTGCCAGCCAGAAACTAGGGGACGCAGATACGCAGTATTTT. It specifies CASQKLGDADTQYF.

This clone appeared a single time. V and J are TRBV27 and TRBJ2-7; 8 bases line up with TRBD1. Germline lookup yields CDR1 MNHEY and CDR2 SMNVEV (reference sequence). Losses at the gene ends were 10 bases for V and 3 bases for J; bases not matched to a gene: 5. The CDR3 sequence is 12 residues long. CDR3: CATRGLLYEQYF. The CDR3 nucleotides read TGTGCCACCAGGGGGCTACTCTACGAGCAGTACTTC.

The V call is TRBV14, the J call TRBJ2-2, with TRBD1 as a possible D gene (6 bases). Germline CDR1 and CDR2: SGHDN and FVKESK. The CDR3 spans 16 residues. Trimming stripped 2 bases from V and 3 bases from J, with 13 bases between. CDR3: CASSQYRVTYTGELFF. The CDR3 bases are TGTGCCAGCAGCCAATACAGGGTAACATACACCGGGGAGCTGTTTTTT. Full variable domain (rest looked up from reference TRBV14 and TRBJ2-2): EAGVTQFPSHSVIEKGQTVTLRCDPISGHDNLYWYRRVMGKEIKFLLHFVKESKQDESGMPNNRFLAERTGGTYSTLKVQPAELEDSGVYFCASSQYRVTYTGELFFGEGSRLTVL.

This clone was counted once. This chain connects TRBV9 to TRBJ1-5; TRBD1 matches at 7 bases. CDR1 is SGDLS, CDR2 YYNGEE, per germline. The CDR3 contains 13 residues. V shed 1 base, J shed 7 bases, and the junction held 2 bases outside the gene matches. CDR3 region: CASSVTGDQPQHF. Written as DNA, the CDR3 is TGTGCCAGCAGCGTAACAGGGGACCAGCCCCAGCATTTT.

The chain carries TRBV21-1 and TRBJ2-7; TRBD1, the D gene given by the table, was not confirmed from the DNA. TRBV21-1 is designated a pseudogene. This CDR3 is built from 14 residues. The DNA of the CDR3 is TGTGCCAGCAGCGTCCGGGACAGGGCACGCGAGCAGTACTTC. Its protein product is CASSVRDRAREQYF.

The CDR3 bases are TGTGCCAGCAGTGAAACAGGGGGTTTCTACGAGCAGTACTTC. This encodes CASSETGGFYEQYF. This rearrangement joins TRBV6-1 to TRBJ2-7, with 8 bases that match TRBD1. The CDR3 covers 14 residues. V was clipped by 2 bases and J by 3 bases; unmatched bases: 3. Germline CDR1 and CDR2: MNHNS and SASEGT.

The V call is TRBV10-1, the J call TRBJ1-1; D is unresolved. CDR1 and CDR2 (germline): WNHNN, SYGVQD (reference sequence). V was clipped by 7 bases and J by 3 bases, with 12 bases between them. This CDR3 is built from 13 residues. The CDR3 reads CASTLGPDTEAFF. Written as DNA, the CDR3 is TGCGCCAGCACCTTGGGCCCAGACACTGAAGCTTTCTTT.

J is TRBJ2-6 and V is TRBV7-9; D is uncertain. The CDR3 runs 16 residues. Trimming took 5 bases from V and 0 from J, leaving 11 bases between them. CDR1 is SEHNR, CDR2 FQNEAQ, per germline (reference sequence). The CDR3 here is CASSPLRASGANVLTF. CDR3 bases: TGTGCCAGCAGCCCACTCCGGGCCTCTGGGGCCAACGTCCTGACTTTC.

The CDR3 loop reads CASSKTGQGAGEQYF. For the CDR3, the DNA is TGTGCCAGCAGCAAAACTGGCCAGGGGGCAGGCGAGCAGTACTTC. The V and J genes are TRBV21-1 and TRBJ2-7; the table assigns TRBD1, which was not confirmed against the DNA. TRBV21-1 is assigned pseudogene status. This CDR3 has 15 residues.

DNA for the CDR3: TGTGCCGGCCAACGGGACAGGCGCTATGGCTACACCTTC. It encodes CAGQRDRRYGYTF. The V and J genes are TRBV2 and TRBJ1-2; the match to TRBD1 covers 8 bases. The junction had 9 bases not matched to a gene; V was cut back by 11 bases and J by 4 bases. The CDR3 runs 13 residues. Per germline, CDR1 SNHLY and CDR2 FYNNEI.

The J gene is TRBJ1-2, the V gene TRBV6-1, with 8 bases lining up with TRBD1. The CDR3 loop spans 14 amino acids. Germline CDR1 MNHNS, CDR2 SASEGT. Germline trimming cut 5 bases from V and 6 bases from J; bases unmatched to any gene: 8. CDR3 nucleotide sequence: TGTGCCAGCAGTTGGACAGGGACCTCGGATGGCTACACCTTC. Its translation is CASSWTGTSDGYTF.

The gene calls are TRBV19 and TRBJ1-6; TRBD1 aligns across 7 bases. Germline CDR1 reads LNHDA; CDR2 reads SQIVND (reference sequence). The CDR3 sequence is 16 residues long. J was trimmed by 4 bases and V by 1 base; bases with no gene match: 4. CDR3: CASSIGTGAYNSPLHF. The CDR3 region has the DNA TGTGCCAGTAGTATAGGTACAGGGGCATATAATTCACCCCTCCACTTT.

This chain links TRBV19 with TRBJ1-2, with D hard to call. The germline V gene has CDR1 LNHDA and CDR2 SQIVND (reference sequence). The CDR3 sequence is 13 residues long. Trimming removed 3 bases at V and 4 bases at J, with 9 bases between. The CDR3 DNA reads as TGTGCCAGTAGTATCGGCTTAGGCTATGGCTACACCTTC. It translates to CASSIGLGYGYTF.

In nucleotides, the CDR3 is TGTGCCAGCAGCAAAACCCTAATTGAGGGGGCAGTCCCCGGGGAGCTGTTTTTT. Amino acids: CASSKTLIEGAVPGELFF. J is TRBJ2-2 and V is TRBV27; 7 bases map to TRBD1. V shed 6 bases and J 6 bases; nucleotides not matched to a gene: 19. The germline V gene has CDR1 MNHEY and CDR2 SMNVEV (reference sequence). The CDR3 is 18 residues long.

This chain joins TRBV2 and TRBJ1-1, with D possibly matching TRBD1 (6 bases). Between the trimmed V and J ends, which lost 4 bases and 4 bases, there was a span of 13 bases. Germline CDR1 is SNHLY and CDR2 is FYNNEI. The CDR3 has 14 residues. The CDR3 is CASSGQVASTEAFF. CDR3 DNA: TGTGCCAGCAGTGGACAGGTGGCGAGCACTGAAGCTTTCTTT.

For the CDR3, the DNA is TGCGCCAGCAGCCAAGACCACAGGAGGATGAACACTGAAGCTTTCTTT. Translation gives CASSQDHRRMNTEAFF. The V call is TRBV4-1, the J call TRBJ1-1; D may be TRBD1 (5 bases). Germline CDR1 and CDR2: MGHRA and YSYEKL. CDR3 length: 16 residues. V was shortened by 0 bases and J by 0 bases, with 11 bases between the two germline ends.

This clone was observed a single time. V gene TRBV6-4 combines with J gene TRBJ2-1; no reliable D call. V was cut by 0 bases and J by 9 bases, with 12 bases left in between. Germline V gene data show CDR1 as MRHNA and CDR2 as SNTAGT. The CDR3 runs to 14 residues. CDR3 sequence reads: CASSDSFPGSEQFF. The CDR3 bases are TGTGCCAGCAGTGACTCCTTCCCCGGCAGTGAGCAGTTCTTC.

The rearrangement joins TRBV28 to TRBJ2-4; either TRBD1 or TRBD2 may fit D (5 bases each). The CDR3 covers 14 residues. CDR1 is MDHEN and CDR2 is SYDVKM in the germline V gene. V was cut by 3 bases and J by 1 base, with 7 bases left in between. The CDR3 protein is CASSFGGAKNIQYF. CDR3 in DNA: TGTGCCAGCAGTTTTGGGGGTGCCAAAAACATTCAGTACTTC.

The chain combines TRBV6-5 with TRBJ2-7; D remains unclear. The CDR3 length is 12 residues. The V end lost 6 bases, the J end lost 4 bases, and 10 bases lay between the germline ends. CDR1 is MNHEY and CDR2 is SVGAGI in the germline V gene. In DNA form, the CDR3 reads TGTGCCAGCAGGCAGGCGGCTTACGAGCAGTACTTC. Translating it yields CASRQAAYEQYF.

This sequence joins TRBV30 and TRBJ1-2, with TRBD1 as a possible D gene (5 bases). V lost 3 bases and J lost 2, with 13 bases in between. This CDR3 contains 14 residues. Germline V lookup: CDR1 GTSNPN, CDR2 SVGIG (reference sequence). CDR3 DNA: TGTGCCTGGAGGGAGAGGGGCCAAAACTATGGCTACACCTTC. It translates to CAWRERGQNYGYTF.

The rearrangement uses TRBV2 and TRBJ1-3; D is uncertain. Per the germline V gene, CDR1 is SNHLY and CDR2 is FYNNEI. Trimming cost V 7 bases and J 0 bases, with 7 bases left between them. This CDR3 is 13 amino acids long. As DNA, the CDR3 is TGTGCCAGCACTAGTATCTCTGGAAACACCATATATTTT. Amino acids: CASTSISGNTIYF.

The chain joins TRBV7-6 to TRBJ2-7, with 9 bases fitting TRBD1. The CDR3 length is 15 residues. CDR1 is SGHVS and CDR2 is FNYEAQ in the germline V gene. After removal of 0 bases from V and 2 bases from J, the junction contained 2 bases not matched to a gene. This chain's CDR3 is CASSLAGQGPYEQYF. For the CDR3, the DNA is TGTGCCAGCAGCTTAGCGGGACAGGGCCCCTACGAGCAGTACTTC.

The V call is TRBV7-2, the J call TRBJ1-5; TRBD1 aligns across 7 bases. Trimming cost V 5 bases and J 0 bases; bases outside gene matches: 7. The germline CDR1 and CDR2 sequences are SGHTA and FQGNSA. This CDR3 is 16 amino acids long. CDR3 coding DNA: TGTGCCAGCAGCGATGTACAGGGGAATAGCAATCAGCCCCAGCATTTT. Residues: CASSDVQGNSNQPQHF.

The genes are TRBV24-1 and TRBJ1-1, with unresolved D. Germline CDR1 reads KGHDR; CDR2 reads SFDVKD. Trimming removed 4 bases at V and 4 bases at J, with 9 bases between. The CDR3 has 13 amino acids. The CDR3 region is CATSEGLGTEAFF. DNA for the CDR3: TGTGCCACCAGTGAAGGGTTGGGCACTGAAGCTTTCTTT.

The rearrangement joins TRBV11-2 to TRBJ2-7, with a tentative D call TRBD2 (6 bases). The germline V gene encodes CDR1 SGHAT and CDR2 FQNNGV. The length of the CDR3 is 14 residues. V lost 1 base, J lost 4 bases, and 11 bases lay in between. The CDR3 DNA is TGTGCCAGCAGCTTAGTGGCGGGGCAGTACGAGCAGTACTTC. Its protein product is CASSLVAGQYEQYF.